The 32 T cell receptor beta chains in this list originate from one sample, sequenced in a study of shared clonotypes between healthy human individuals. Repertoires were generated with immunoSEQ multiplex PCR, while TCRdb's copy carries only in-frame clones and drops some. The table shows some 2,100,000 clones, with about 94% occurring only once. Sequencing was done on a sample of naive CD4+ T cells sorted from blood. The subset here: CD45RA+ positively selected. The source is a man younger than 30 in good health.

The chain links TRBV28 to TRBJ2-7; D is unresolved. The V gene lost 2 bases and the J gene lost 2 bases, with 7 bases spanning the gap. The CDR3 loop spans 13 amino acids. Germline lookup yields CDR1 MDHEN and CDR2 SYDVKM. CDR3 nucleotides: TGTGCCAGCAGTTTACCTAACACCTACGAGCAGTACTTC. It translates to CASSLPNTYEQYF.

The genes are TRBV5-1 and TRBJ1-2, with 8 positions matching TRBD1. V shed 1 base and J 6 bases; nucleotides not matched to a gene: 2. Germline CDR1 is SGHRS and CDR2 is YFSETQ. The CDR3 runs 13 residues. CDR3 sequence reads: CASSLWTGNGYTF. In DNA, the CDR3 is TGCGCCAGCAGCTTGTGGACAGGGAATGGCTACACCTTC.

The J gene is TRBJ2-6, the V gene TRBV11-2; no clear D. V lost 1 base and J 1 base, leaving 5 bases between the germline ends. The V gene's germline CDR1 is SGHAT and CDR2 FQNNGV. The CDR3 sequence is 15 residues long. CDR3 nucleotide sequence: TGTGCCAGCAGCTTAGTGGGATCTGGGGCCAACGTCCTGACTTTC. It translates to CASSLVGSGANVLTF.

Worth noting for this clone: This same CDR3 is encoded by further DNA sequences in the sample. The rearrangement links TRBV18 to TRBJ2-7; D is ambiguous. The CDR3 runs to 12 residues. Germline V CDR1 and CDR2: KGHSH, LQKENI. Trimming shortened V by 3 bases and J by 2 bases, and 5 bases separated the two germline ends. CDR3 sequence (DNA): TGTGCCAGCTCACCTGCAACCTACGAGCAGTACTTC. Amino acids: CASSPATYEQYF.

The V and J genes are TRBV6-1 and TRBJ1-4; no clear D gene. The germline CDR1 and CDR2 sequences are MNHNS and SASEGT. V gave up 7 bases and J gave up 4 bases, with 10 bases separating them. This CDR3 is built from 13 residues. The CDR3 spells CASTNSFNEKLFF. CDR3 bases: TGTGCCAGCACCAACAGCTTTAATGAAAAACTGTTTTTT.

This rearrangement joins TRBV28 to TRBJ2-3; 9 nucleotides agree with TRBD1. J was trimmed by 9 bases and V by 6 bases; bases with no gene match: 13. Germline V gene lookup returns CDR1 MDHEN and CDR2 SYDVKM. This CDR3 contains 15 residues. CDR3 sequence: CASRSGDRVSLTQYF. The CDR3 nucleotides are TGTGCCAGCAGGTCAGGGGACAGGGTTTCGCTGACGCAGTATTTT.

The chain recombines TRBV11-2 with TRBJ2-7, with D uncertain. There are 13 residues in the CDR3. CDR1 and CDR2 from the germline V gene are SGHAT and FQNNGV. Trimming took 2 bases from V and 7 from J, leaving 12 bases between them. This chain's CDR3 is CASSLNFQTEQYF. As DNA, the CDR3 is TGTGCCAGCAGCTTAAATTTCCAGACTGAGCAGTACTTC.

This chain joins TRBV5-1 and TRBJ2-7, with a weak D call TRBD1 (6 bases). Germline assignment: CDR1 SGHRS and CDR2 YFSETQ. CDR3 length: 14 amino acids. The V gene lost 0 bases and the J gene lost 3 bases, with 10 bases spanning the gap. In nucleotides, the CDR3 is TGCGCCAGCAGCTTGGCCCCAGGGGACTACGAGCAGTACTTC. Amino acid sequence: CASSLAPGDYEQYF.

This rearrangement joins TRBV5-6 to TRBJ1-4, with 7 bases that match TRBD1. With V trimmed by 3 bases and J by 8 bases, 7 bases remained unmatched. This CDR3 comprises 14 residues. CDR1 is SGHDT and CDR2 is YYEEEE in the germline V gene. The CDR3 DNA sequence: TGTGCCAGCAGCTACAGGGGCTTGGGGGAAAAACTGTTTTTT. It encodes CASSYRGLGEKLFF.

This clone has just one count. Written as DNA, the CDR3 is TGTGCCAGCAGCCAGGAAACTAGGAGAGATACGCAGTATTTT. Translated: CASSQETRRDTQYF. The chain uses TRBV5-6 and TRBJ2-3; D perhaps matches TRBD2 (5 bases). The CDR3 has 14 residues. The V and J ends lost 4 bases and 5 bases respectively, with 14 bases between them. CDR1 is SGHDT, CDR2 YYEEEE, per germline.

The rearrangement uses TRBV6-4 and TRBJ2-1; TRBD2 agrees at 13 bases. The germline CDR1 and CDR2 sequences are MRHNA and SNTAGT. With V trimmed by 10 bases and J by 8 bases, 5 bases remained unmatched. CDR3 size: 13 residues. The CDR3 nucleotides read TGTGCCAACAGGACTAGCGGGAGCTATGAGCAGTTCTTC. Translation: CANRTSGSYEQFF.

The rearrangement uses TRBV2 and TRBJ2-6; 9 bases agree with TRBD1. The V and J ends lost 1 base and 4 bases, in that order; junction bases with no gene match: 5. Germline V lookup: CDR1 SNHLY, CDR2 FYNNEI. The CDR3 has 17 amino acids. The chain's CDR3 is CASSEGTGVLGANVLTF. The CDR3 coding sequence is TGTGCCAGCAGTGAAGGGACAGGGGTTCTCGGGGCCAACGTCCTGACTTTC.

V and J are TRBV11-2 and TRBJ1-6; D gene ambiguous. The length of the CDR3 is 12 residues. Germline values: CDR1 SGHAT, CDR2 FQNNGV. Trimming removed 6 bases from V and 13 bases from J, with 13 bases in between. CDR3 amino acids: CASSSKAPPLHF. The CDR3 DNA sequence: TGTGCCAGCAGTTCGAAGGCCCCCCCCCTCCACTTT.

The chain has TRBV28 and TRBJ1-4, with D unresolved. Per germline, CDR1 MDHEN and CDR2 SYDVKM. The CDR3 loop spans 18 amino acids. V lost 4 bases and J 0 bases, leaving 18 bases between the germline ends. The CDR3 DNA reads as TGTGCCAGCAGTTCTCAGAAACTGTTACCTGCAACTAATGAAAAACTGTTTTTT. Translation gives CASSSQKLLPATNEKLFF.

The chain carries TRBV19 and TRBJ1-5, with D uncertain. CDR1 LNHDA and CDR2 SQIVND come from the germline V gene (reference sequence). The CDR3 runs 16 residues. V shed 5 bases and J shed 2 bases, with 16 bases lying between them. The CDR3 region has the DNA TGTGCCAGTAGTGCCACTCCCATATTGGGCAATCAGCCCCAGCATTTT. It translates to CASSATPILGNQPQHF.

CDR3 loop: CASSRRVGAGDTQYF. The CDR3 nucleotides read TGCGCCAGCAGCCGGCGCGTTGGAGCGGGGGATACGCAGTATTTT. The chain is built from TRBV4-3 and TRBJ2-3; 7 bases map to TRBD2. Germline V gene data show CDR1 as LGHNA and CDR2 as YSLEER. The ends lost 4 bases at V and 6 bases at J; junction bases unmatched: 10. The CDR3 has 15 amino acids.

V gene TRBV29-1 combines with J gene TRBJ1-1; D possibly corresponds to TRBD1 (6 bases). CDR1 and CDR2 (germline): SQVTM, ANQGSEA. This CDR3 region has 13 residues. V was pared by 5 bases and J by 3 bases, with 13 bases between. The CDR3 nucleotides are TGCAGCGTTTCCGGGACACCCTACACTGAAGCTTTCTTT. Its translation: CSVSGTPYTEAFF.

J is TRBJ1-6 and V is TRBV5-4; possible D gene TRBD1, 5 bases. Trimming took 4 bases from V and 1 from J, leaving 21 bases between them. This CDR3 contains 19 residues. Germline CDR1 is SGHNT and CDR2 is YYREEE (reference sequence). In DNA, the CDR3 is TGTGCCAGCAGCGCCCGATCCGGCAGGGAGCTTTCCTATAATTCACCCCTCCACTTT. Protein sequence: CASSARSGRELSYNSPLHF.

This rearrangement joins TRBV29-1 to TRBJ2-7; 8 bases are a match to TRBD2. The CDR3 has 14 amino acids. CDR1 and CDR2 (germline): SQVTM, ANQGSEA. V lost 7 bases, J lost 5 bases, and 13 bases stayed unmatched. The CDR3 region has the DNA TGCAGCGCCGCTGGGAGCGGGAGTTCCGACGAGCAGTACTTC. Amino acids: CSAAGSGSSDEQYF.

The gene calls are TRBV4-1 and TRBJ2-4; D is undetermined. Deletions cut 1 base from V and 0 bases from J, with 7 bases between. Germline lookup yields CDR1 MGHRA and CDR2 YSYEKL. The CDR3 contains 15 residues. The CDR3 DNA reads as TGCGCCAGCAGCCAAGTAGACCAAGCCAAAAACATTCAGTACTTC. This sequence encodes CASSQVDQAKNIQYF.

The chain couples TRBV16 to TRBJ1-5; D might be TRBD1 (5 bases). CDR1 and CDR2 from the germline V gene are KGHSY and FQNENV. CDR3 length: 14 residues. V was cut by 5 bases and J by 2 bases, with 10 bases left in between. CDR3 nucleotide sequence: TGTGCCAGCAGCAGGGGACGGGGCAATCAGCCCCAGCATTTT. Translated, it gives CASSRGRGNQPQHF.

This clone was seen only once. The chain couples TRBV4-1 to TRBJ1-6; D remains ambiguous. The V and J ends lost 2 bases and 10 bases respectively, with 21 bases between them. Germline V gene lookup returns CDR1 MGHRA and CDR2 YSYEKL. The CDR3 is made up of 17 amino acids. This CDR3 reads CASSQLGPAQGPSPLHF. The CDR3, as DNA: TGCGCCAGCAGCCAATTAGGACCCGCCCAAGGGCCCTCACCCCTCCACTTT.

The genes are TRBV10-3 and TRBJ2-7, with 9 bases identical to TRBD1. With V trimmed by 6 bases and J by 2 bases, 5 bases remained unmatched. The CDR3 is 14 residues long. Germline CDR1 is ENHRY and CDR2 is SYGVKD. This chain's CDR3 is CAIRTGGPTYEQYF. As DNA, the CDR3 is TGTGCCATCAGGACAGGGGGACCAACCTACGAGCAGTACTTC.

J is TRBJ2-1 and V is TRBV2, with 10 bases matching TRBD2. This CDR3 has 15 residues. Germline V gene data show CDR1 as SNHLY and CDR2 as FYNNEI. Germline trimming cut 5 bases from V and 7 bases from J; bases unmatched to any gene: 8. CDR3 nucleotides: TGTGCCAGCAGTCGCCAGCGGGGGGGCGTAAATGAGCAGTTCTTC. Translated, it gives CASSRQRGGVNEQFF.

The V and J genes are TRBV25-1 and TRBJ2-7, with D perhaps given as TRBD1 or TRBD2 (5 bases each). Germline CDR1 reads MGHDK; CDR2 reads SYGVNS. The CDR3 spans 16 residues. The V gene lost 1 base and the J gene lost 2 bases, with 15 bases spanning the gap. The CDR3 spells CASSESSGTDTYEQYF. Here the CDR3 DNA reads TGTGCCAGCAGTGAATCCTCCGGGACGGACACCTACGAGCAGTACTTC.

This clone has only a few counts. The chain joins TRBV5-1 to TRBJ1-6; D remains unclear. The CDR3 runs 14 residues. Trimming cost V 4 bases and J 4 bases, with 9 bases left between them. CDR1 and CDR2 from the germline V gene are SGHRS and YFSETQ. CDR3: CASSVDKYNSPLHF. In DNA form, the CDR3 reads TGCGCCAGCAGCGTAGACAAATATAATTCACCCCTCCACTTT. Full variable domain (rest looked up from reference TRBV5-1 and TRBJ1-6): KAGVTQTPRYLIKTRGQQVTLSCSPISGHRSVSWYQQTPGQGLQFLFEYFSETQRNKGNFPGRFSGRQFSNSRSEMNVSTLELGDSALYLCASSVDKYNSPLHFGNGTRLTVT.

This rearrangement joins TRBV6-6 to TRBJ2-2, with D maybe TRBD1 (5 bases). The CDR3 is 15 amino acids. CDR1 is MNHNY, CDR2 SVGAGI, per germline (reference sequence). V dropped 5 bases and J dropped 1 base, with 11 bases sitting between them. The CDR3 reads CASSGHQGNTGELFF. The DNA of the CDR3 is TGTGCCAGCAGTGGGCATCAGGGGAACACCGGGGAGCTGTTTTTT.

V and J are TRBV7-9 and TRBJ1-2; D possibly corresponds to TRBD1 (6 bases). V was clipped by 4 bases and J by 5 bases, with 20 bases between them. This CDR3 region has 16 residues. The germline V gene has CDR1 SEHNR and CDR2 FQNEAQ (reference sequence). CDR3 nucleotides: TGTGCCAGCAGCTCCAACTATGGGGGGGCGCGTTATGGCTACACCTTC. Its translation: CASSSNYGGARYGYTF.

CDR3 in DNA: TGTGCCATCAGCTCCCGGGACAGGGGGCGCGATGAGCAGTTCTTC. Amino acid sequence: CAISSRDRGRDEQFF. The V and J genes are TRBV10-3 and TRBJ2-1, with 12 positions matching TRBD1. With 6 bases clipped from V and 8 bases from J, the junction kept 8 bases outside the gene matches. The CDR3 is made up of 15 amino acids. Germline-derived CDR1 and CDR2 are ENHRY and SYGVKD.

The chain combines TRBV7-8 with TRBJ1-5; D ambiguous. This CDR3 contains 13 residues. The V end lost 1 base, the J end lost 4 bases, and 5 bases lay between the germline ends. The germline gives CDR1 SGHVS, CDR2 FQNEAQ. DNA of the CDR3: TGTGCCAGCAGCTTAGAGAAAAATCAGCCCCAGCATTTT. Its protein is CASSLEKNQPQHF.

The CDR3: CASSPLRGAGELFF. The CDR3 nucleotides are TGTGCCAGCAGCCCTCTCCGTGGGGCCGGGGAGCTGTTTTTT. V gene TRBV7-3 combines with J gene TRBJ2-2, with D hard to call. V shed 5 bases and J shed 6 bases, with 13 bases lying between them. The length of the CDR3 is 14 residues. CDR1 is SGHTA and CDR2 is FQGTGA in the germline V gene.

The chain links TRBV4-1 to TRBJ2-5, with TRBD2 identical over 9 bases. The CDR3 totals 15 residues. The junction had 5 bases not matched to a gene; V was cut back by 5 bases and J by 1 base. Germline lookup yields CDR1 MGHRA and CDR2 YSYEKL. CDR3 nucleotides: TGCGCCAGCAGCTCACGAGCGGGGGGCCAAGAGACCCAGTACTTC. It translates to CASSSRAGGQETQYF.